Shown below are 15 T cell receptor beta chains from a single sample sequenced in a study of Tregs in tolerant kidney transplant recipients. Assay: immunoSEQ multiplex PCR; the TCRdb copy retains only in-frame clones and omits some. The listing contains some 2,200 clones. CFSE-labeled recipient PBMCs were cultured six to seven days with irradiated graft donor PBMCs, then FACS-sorted. These receptors have no known antigen. Specimen: CD8+ T cells from blood cultured with allogeneic cells, collected before the transplant. These receptors all come from a human patient who received a combined kidney and bone marrow transplant.

With respect to this clone: The read terminates 3 residues ahead of where the CDR3 ends, so the germline J gene completes it. The chain recombines TRBV2 with TRBJ2-3, with 8 bases matching TRBD2. Germline V gene lookup returns CDR1 SNHLY and CDR2 FYNNEI. The V gene end was trimmed by 3 bases and the J gene end by 6 bases; junction bases not matched to a gene: 11. This CDR3 contains 16 residues. Partial CDR3 DNA: TGTGCCAGCAGTGAGAGCGGCTTAGCGGGGTCGGATACG. It encodes CASSESGLAGSDT. The full-length CDR3 reads as CASSESGLAGSDTQYF. Full variable domain (remainder filled in from reference TRBV2 and TRBJ2-3): EPEVTQTPSHQVTQMGQEVILRCVPISNHLYFYWYRQILGQKVEFLVSFYNNEISEKSEIFDDQFSVERPDGSNFTLKIRSTKLEDSAMYFCASSESGLAGSDTQYFGPGTRLTVL.

This clone is labeled medium-sized based on frequency. The read halts 3 residues ahead of the CDR3 end, with the missing end drawn from the germline J gene. The V call is TRBV7-9, the J call TRBJ2-7; 8 bases align to TRBD1. The junction had 8 bases not matched to a gene; V was cut back by 4 bases and J by 3 bases. The CDR3 is 15 amino acids. Germline-derived CDR1 and CDR2 are SEHNR and FQNEAQ (reference sequence). Partial CDR3 DNA: TGTGCCAGCAGCTCGGCCGACAGGGGAGGCTACGAG. Its protein is CASSSADRGGYE. From start to end, the CDR3 is CASSSADRGGYEQYF.

With respect to this clone: The read gets to within 3 residues of the CDR3 end, and the germline J gene fills in the rest. The V call is TRBV6-1, the J call TRBJ1-2, with TRBD1 as a possible D gene (6 bases). The CDR3 loop spans 14 amino acids. Germline V CDR1 and CDR2: MNHNS, SASEGT. The V and J ends lost 1 base and 6 bases respectively, with 12 bases between them. CDR3 bases read: TGTGCCAGCAGTGAAGGTGGGGGCACCGATGGC. It specifies CASSEGGGTDG. The CDR3 in its entirety is CASSEGGGTDGYTF.

Concerning this clone: The read terminates 3 residues ahead of where the CDR3 ends, so the germline J gene completes it. The genes are TRBV25-1 and TRBJ1-4, with a weak D call TRBD1 (5 bases). The germline CDR1 and CDR2 sequences are MGHDK and SYGVNS. The V end lost 3 bases, the J end lost 10 bases, and 18 bases lay between the germline ends. The CDR3 extends over 15 amino acids. This CDR3 is CASSDLSQGMAKLFF. The sequenced part of the CDR3 DNA is TGTGCCAGCAGTGATTTATCCCAGGGAATGGCAAAA.

This clone is large by frequency. The CDR3 extends 3 residues past the end of the read, so its final part is completed from the germline J gene. The chain links TRBV14 to TRBJ1-2, with D possibly TRBD1 on 6 matching bases. Germline CDR1 is SGHDN and CDR2 is FVKESK. This CDR3 has 16 residues. Between the trimmed V and J ends, which lost 0 bases and 0 bases, there was a span of 11 bases. CDR3 bases read: TGTGCCAGCAGCCAAGAGGTGGCAGGGGCTAACTATGGC. It yields the protein CASSQEVAGANYG. The complete CDR3 protein is CASSQEVAGANYGYTF.

This clone counts as medium-sized by frequency. The read ends 3 residues early relative to the CDR3; the germline J gene fills the gap. The chain joins TRBV28 to TRBJ2-7, with TRBD1 as a possible D gene (5 bases). The CDR3 sequence is 15 residues long. The germline CDR1 and CDR2 sequences are MDHEN and SYDVKM. The V end was cut by 2 bases, the J end by 0 bases, with 11 bases between. CDR3 bases read: TGTGCCAGCAGTTTACGACAGTTAAGCTCCTACGAG. As protein: CASSLRQLSSYE. The whole CDR3 sequence is CASSLRQLSSYEQYF.

This clone is large by frequency. The CDR3 is cut off 3 residues early in the read; its end comes from the germline J gene. The rearrangement joins TRBV7-6 to TRBJ1-6; possibly TRBD1 for D (5 bases). Deletions cut 0 bases from V and 7 bases from J, with 19 bases between. The CDR3 is 18 residues long. Germline V gene data show CDR1 as SGHVS and CDR2 as FNYEAQ. The sequenced CDR3 bases are TGTGCCAGCAGCTTAGCCCCTGGGGGGGTACAGCGGAATTCACCC. Encoded protein: CASSLAPGGVQRNSP. In full, the CDR3 is CASSLAPGGVQRNSPLHF. Filled out from reference TRBV7-6 and TRBJ1-6, the complete variable domain reads GAGVSQSPRYKVTKRGQDVALRCDPISGHVSLYWYRQALGQGPEFLTYFNYEAQQDKSGLPNDRFSAERPEGSISTLTIQRTEQRDSAMYRCASSLAPGGVQRNSPLHFGNGTRLTVT.

Worth noting for this clone: The observed sequence ends 3 residues before the CDR3 terminus, with the missing tail filled in from the germline J gene. The chain is built from TRBV5-1 and TRBJ1-2; TRBD1 might be the D (6 bases). From germline, CDR1 is SGHRS and CDR2 YFSETQ. The CDR3 spans 14 residues. The sequenced part of the CDR3 DNA is TGCGCCAGCAGTCAGCTTGCTACCCGGGACAGC. Translated: CASSQLATRDS. Given in full, the CDR3 is CASSQLATRDSYTF. Drawing the rest from reference TRBV5-1 and TRBJ1-2, the complete variable domain is KAGVTQTPRYLIKTRGQQVTLSCSPISGHRSVSWYQQTPGQGLQFLFEYFSETQRNKGNFPGRFSGRQFSNSRSEMNVSTLELGDSALYLCASSQLATRDSYTFGSGTRLTVV.

About this clone: The read halts 3 residues ahead of the CDR3 end, with the missing end drawn from the germline J gene. The chain combines TRBV5-1 with TRBJ2-7; TRBD1 is a possible D gene (5 bases). From germline, CDR1 is SGHRS and CDR2 YFSETQ. The CDR3 sequence is 14 residues long. Trimming cost V 1 base and J 3 bases, with 11 bases left between them. CDR3 bases read: TGCGCCAGCAGCTTGATAGGGGTGAACTACGAG. Translated: CASSLIGVNYE. The full CDR3 protein reads CASSLIGVNYEQYF.

This clone registers large (0.1 to 1%) by frequency. Read data end 3 residues before the CDR3 end; the end is taken from the germline J gene. The chain employs TRBV10-3 and TRBJ2-6; possibly TRBD1 or TRBD2 for D (5 bases each). The CDR3 runs to 15 residues. Trimming took 3 bases from V and 3 from J, leaving 9 bases between them. Germline V gives CDR1 ENHRY, CDR2 SYGVKD. The CDR3: CAISEPGSGANVLTF. Incomplete CDR3 DNA: TGTGCCATCAGTGAACCAGGGAGTGGGGCCAACGTC.

Notes on this clone: The CDR3 is cut off 3 residues early in the read; its end comes from the germline J gene. This chain uses TRBV2 with TRBJ1-1; weak D call: TRBD1 (6 bases). The CDR3 runs to 10 residues. Germline V gene lookup returns CDR1 SNHLY and CDR2 FYNNEI. CDR3 DNA, as far as it was read: TGTGCCAGCAGTTGGGGGCTA. It specifies CASSWGL. The full CDR3 protein is CASSWGLAFF.

Comment on this clone: Read coverage stops 3 residues before the CDR3 terminus; the germline J gene supplies the remainder. The chain combines TRBV29-1 with TRBJ2-1; the D is unclear. Germline V gene lookup returns CDR1 SQVTM and CDR2 ANQGSEA. The CDR3 runs 13 residues. V lost 4 bases, J lost 4 bases, and 11 bases lay in between. This chain's CDR3 is CSVAVAVYNEQFF. CDR3 bases read: TGCAGCGTTGCCGTAGCTGTATACAATGAG.

This clone is identified as large from frequency. The read terminates 3 residues ahead of where the CDR3 ends, so the germline J gene completes it. The chain carries TRBV5-4 and TRBJ2-7; TRBD1 matches 9 bases. Germline loops: CDR1 SGHNT, CDR2 YYREEE (reference sequence). This CDR3 is 16 amino acids long. V lost 0 bases, J lost 3 bases, and 7 bases stayed unmatched. Incomplete CDR3 DNA: TGTGCCAGCAGCTTGGGACAGGGGGGTTTAGTCTACGAG. It translates to CASSLGQGGLVYE. The CDR3 in full is CASSLGQGGLVYEQYF.

This clone registers medium-sized by frequency. The read ends 3 residues before the CDR3 terminus; that terminus is restored from the germline J gene. This rearrangement joins TRBV13 to TRBJ2-2; 9 positions agree with TRBD2. Trimming at V came to 5 bases and at J to 0 bases, leaving 4 bases not matched to a gene. CDR1 PRHDT and CDR2 FYEKMQ come from the germline V gene (reference sequence). CDR3 length: 16 amino acids. Partial CDR3 DNA: TGTGCCAGCAGCCCCTCTAGCGGGGCGAACACCGGGGAG. It codes for CASSPSSGANTGE. The full CDR3 is CASSPSSGANTGELFF.

A remark on this clone: The read falls 3 residues short of the CDR3 end, and the missing part is taken from the germline J gene. The chain joins TRBV5-1 to TRBJ1-1; no clear D gene. Looked up from germline, CDR1 is SGHRS and CDR2 is YFSETQ. With 1 base removed from V and 2 bases from J, the gap between germline ends came to 12 bases. This CDR3 is 15 amino acids long. The sequenced part of the CDR3 DNA is TGCGCCAGCAGCTTGACCCCCCGACACAACACTGAA. Translation: CASSLTPRHNTE. The CDR3 reads in full as CASSLTPRHNTEAFF. The full variable domain, completed using reference TRBV5-1 and TRBJ1-1, is KAGVTQTPRYLIKTRGQQVTLSCSPISGHRSVSWYQQTPGQGLQFLFEYFSETQRNKGNFPGRFSGRQFSNSRSEMNVSTLELGDSALYLCASSLTPRHNTEAFFGQGTRLTVV.